The 28 T cell receptor beta chains below were found in one sample sequenced in a study of blood T cell repertoires in COVID-19. Sequencing was performed with immunoSEQ multiplex PCR; in TCRdb, only in-frame clones are kept and a portion is missing. The sample shows roughly 310,000 clones, 90% of them seen only once. Sequenced input: PBMCs or T cells enriched from blood (not recorded which). The receptors were sampled from a man in his fifties or sixties who had recovered from COVID-19.

This clone was seen once. This chain connects TRBV4-3 to TRBJ1-4; D not certain. With 0 bases removed from V and 8 bases from J, the gap between germline ends came to 13 bases. This CDR3 has 15 residues. Germline V lookup: CDR1 LGHNA, CDR2 YSLEER. The CDR3 DNA sequence: TGCGCCAGCAGCCAAGATCGAACGGGAGACGAAAAACTGTTTTTT. Its translation is CASSQDRTGDEKLFF.

The chain combines TRBV29-1 with TRBJ1-4, with TRBD1 matching over 10 bases. The V and J ends lost 7 bases and 7 bases, in that order; junction bases with no gene match: 9. This CDR3 has 14 residues. CDR1 is SQVTM, CDR2 ANQGSEA, per germline. The CDR3 coding sequence is TGCAGCGGACCTATGGGGACAGGGGTTGAAAAACTGTTTTTT. Protein product: CSGPMGTGVEKLFF.

J is TRBJ1-5 and V is TRBV7-8, with D possibly matching TRBD1 (6 bases). CDR3 length: 15 residues. The V and J ends lost 5 bases and 6 bases respectively, with 17 bases between them. The germline V gene has CDR1 SGHVS and CDR2 FQNEAQ. The CDR3 protein is CASSQVGGAGQPQHF. The CDR3 nucleotides read TGTGCCAGCAGCCAGGTCGGGGGGGCGGGTCAGCCCCAGCATTTT.

The CDR3 DNA is TGTGCCACCAGGGAGGGGGCGGTAGAGCAGTTCTTC. It is translated as CATREGAVEQFF. This chain uses TRBV15 with TRBJ2-1, with TRBD1 as a possible D gene (7 bases). V was pared by 6 bases and J by 10 bases, with 13 bases between. Germline CDR1 reads LNHNV; CDR2 reads YYDKDF (reference sequence). This CDR3 contains 12 residues.

The V call is TRBV29-1, the J call TRBJ2-1, with TRBD2 matching 10 bases. The CDR3 consists of 12 residues. The V gene end was trimmed by 5 bases and the J gene end by 7 bases; junction bases not matched to a gene: 2. Looked up from germline, CDR1 is SQVTM and CDR2 is ANQGSEA. The CDR3 nucleotides read TGCAGCGTTCAGACTAGCGGGAATGAGCAGTTCTTC. Its protein is CSVQTSGNEQFF.

This chain links TRBV5-3 with TRBJ2-7; 14 bases line up with TRBD2. TRBV5-3 is known as an ORF, though its function is uncertain. This CDR3 contains 14 residues. CDR3 sequence: CARSKGLAGAPGKV. CDR3 DNA: TGTGCCAGAAGCAAGGGACTAGCGGGGGCCCCCGGAAAGGTC.

The chain joins TRBV5-1 to TRBJ1-1; D possibly corresponds to TRBD1 (5 bases). The CDR3 has 14 residues. Germline assignment: CDR1 SGHRS and CDR2 YFSETQ. Trimming left V 0 bases short and J 4 bases short, with 10 bases between. DNA for the CDR3: TGCGCCAGCAGCTTGGCCGGGGGAGTCACTGAAGCTTTCTTT. Residues: CASSLAGGVTEAFF.

This chain joins TRBV7-9 and TRBJ1-4; D is perhaps TRBD1 (5 bases). Germline V lookup: CDR1 SEHNR, CDR2 FQNEAQ (reference sequence). Trimming pared 0 bases from V and 5 bases from J, leaving 7 bases between. The length of the CDR3 is 14 residues. The CDR3 sequence: CASSLAGGNEKLFF. Here the CDR3 DNA reads TGTGCCAGCAGCTTAGCGGGGGGGAATGAAAAACTGTTTTTT.

This chain joins TRBV7-3 and TRBJ2-5; D is uncertain. The CDR3 loop spans 11 amino acids. The germline gives CDR1 SGHTA, CDR2 FQGTGA. CDR3 sequence: CTSGTQETQYF. CDR3 nucleotide sequence: TGTACCTCAGGAACCCAAGAGACCCAGTACTTC. The entire variable domain, with the rest obtained from reference TRBV7-3 and TRBJ2-5, is as follows: GAGVSQTPSNKVTEKGKYVELRCDPISGHTALYWYRQSLGQGPEFLIYFQGTGAADDSGLPNDRFFAVRPEGSVSTLKIQRTERGDSAVYLCTSGTQETQYFGPGTRLLVL.

This chain joins TRBV11-2 and TRBJ2-1; 10 positions match TRBD2. The CDR3 runs 17 residues. Germline V gives CDR1 SGHAT, CDR2 FQNNGV. Trimming removed 0 bases from V and 4 bases from J; junction bases left unmatched: 6. The CDR3 DNA is TGTGCCAGCAGCTTAGACGCTAGCGGGGGACCTTACAATGAGCAGTTCTTC. Encoded protein: CASSLDASGGPYNEQFF.

V usage is TRBV5-4 and J usage is TRBJ1-1; D possibly corresponds to TRBD1 (5 bases). Germline lookup yields CDR1 SGHNT and CDR2 YYREEE (reference sequence). The V gene lost 0 bases and the J gene lost 6 bases, with 9 bases spanning the gap. The length of the CDR3 is 13 residues. The CDR3 sequence: CASSLGRGAEAFF. As DNA, the CDR3 is TGTGCCAGCAGCTTGGGAAGGGGCGCTGAAGCTTTCTTT.

This clone was seen only once. The J gene is TRBJ2-7, the V gene TRBV4-1; 10 nucleotides agree with TRBD2. The CDR3 length is 17 residues. Trimming removed 4 bases from V and 4 bases from J; junction bases left unmatched: 13. Per germline, CDR1 MGHRA and CDR2 YSYEKL. CDR3 DNA: TGCGCCAGCAGCCGCTTGTCCACGGCTAGCGGGAGATACGAGCAGTACTTC. Translating gives CASSRLSTASGRYEQYF.

This sequence joins TRBV11-3 and TRBJ2-3; TRBD1 is a possible D gene (6 bases). Germline V lookup: CDR1 SGHNT, CDR2 YENEEA. The V end lost 5 bases, the J end lost 0 bases, and 15 bases lay between the germline ends. The CDR3 loop spans 16 amino acids. The chain's CDR3 is CASSQDSSSSTDTQYF. The CDR3 coding sequence is TGTGCCAGCAGCCAGGACAGCTCATCTAGCACAGATACGCAGTATTTT.

The CDR3 region is CASSISRGGGNEQFF. In DNA form, the CDR3 reads TGTGCCAGCAGCATAAGTCGCGGGGGGGGCAATGAGCAGTTCTTC. The V and J genes are TRBV21-1 and TRBJ2-1; the D call of TRBD2 is as the table states it, not checked on the DNA. TRBV21-1 is recorded as a pseudogene. The CDR3 contains 15 residues.

The count of this clone is one. The V gene is TRBV5-1, the J gene TRBJ1-4, with D unresolved. Between the trimmed V and J ends, which lost 1 base and 4 bases, there was a span of 17 bases. The CDR3 loop spans 17 amino acids. CDR1 is SGHRS and CDR2 is YFSETQ in the germline V gene. The CDR3 region is CASSLRPRGSNNEKLFF. Here the CDR3 DNA reads TGCGCCAGCAGCTTGCGACCGCGAGGCAGCAATAATGAAAAACTGTTTTTT.

The CDR3 nucleotides read TGTGCCAGCTTAGGTGGGGCTATGGCTGGGGCCAACGTCCTGACTTTC. This codes for CASLGGAMAGANVLTF. The rearrangement uses TRBV19 and TRBJ2-6, with D perhaps TRBD1 (5 bases). V was shortened by 9 bases and J by 2 bases, with 17 bases between the two germline ends. Germline values: CDR1 LNHDA, CDR2 SQIVND (reference sequence). The CDR3 is 16 amino acids.

This clone was counted once. The V gene is TRBV27, the J gene TRBJ1-1; D gene uncertain. CDR3 size: 12 residues. Germline CDR1 is MNHEY and CDR2 is SMNVEV (reference sequence). The ends were cut back, 5 bases at V and 7 bases at J, with 11 bases in the middle. The CDR3 sequence is CASSTGRDEAFF. The CDR3 DNA sequence: TGTGCCAGCAGTACCGGACGGGATGAAGCTTTCTTT.

V is TRBV13 and J is TRBJ2-7; TRBD2 might be the D (5 bases). The CDR3 runs to 12 residues. V shed 8 bases and J shed 2 bases, with 10 bases lying between them. CDR1 is PRHDT and CDR2 is FYEKMQ in the germline V gene (reference sequence). In DNA, the CDR3 is TGTGCCAGCGCGCGGGTTCCCTACGAGCAGTACTTC. Its protein is CASARVPYEQYF.

This sequence joins TRBV9 and TRBJ2-1, with TRBD1 identical over 10 bases. The CDR3 is 17 amino acids. Germline V lookup: CDR1 SGDLS, CDR2 YYNGEE. V dropped 3 bases and J dropped 0; count of bases not matched to a gene: 6. The CDR3 bases are TGTGCCAGCAGCGGTCGAGGACAGGGGGTCTCCTACAATGAGCAGTTCTTC. Residues: CASSGRGQGVSYNEQFF.

The V gene is TRBV7-9, the J gene TRBJ1-4; no firm D call. Germline V gives CDR1 SEHNR, CDR2 FQNEAQ (reference sequence). This CDR3 is built from 12 residues. Deletions cut 8 bases from V and 7 bases from J, with 11 bases between. For the CDR3, the DNA is TGTGCCAGCGACTCCAATGGTGAAAAACTGTTTTTT. Protein product: CASDSNGEKLFF.

The chain has TRBV7-8 and TRBJ1-1, with no clear D. V dropped 1 base and J dropped 6 bases, with 9 bases sitting between them. CDR1 is SGHVS and CDR2 is FQNEAQ in the germline V gene. The CDR3 is made up of 13 amino acids. The CDR3 DNA follows: TGTGCCAGCAGCTTAGTGACAAGCCCTGAAGCTTTCTTT. It specifies CASSLVTSPEAFF.

V is TRBV6-5 and J is TRBJ2-7, with 8 bases aligning to TRBD2. V gave up 0 bases and J gave up 4 bases; unmatched junction bases: 8. CDR3 size: 16 residues. From germline, CDR1 is MNHEY and CDR2 SVGAGI. The DNA of the CDR3 is TGTGCCAGCAGTTACTCCCGAGCGGGAGCGGATTACGAGCAGTACTTC. Protein product: CASSYSRAGADYEQYF.

This CDR3 reads CASSSGVPRAFF. The DNA of the CDR3 is TGTGCCAGCAGTTCAGGGGTCCCCAGGGCTTTCTTT. The gene calls are TRBV12-3 or TRBV12-4 and TRBJ1-1; weak D call: TRBD1 (6 bases). V lost 4 bases to trimming and J lost 11 bases, with 14 bases between them. This CDR3 is 12 amino acids long.

The chain couples TRBV19 to TRBJ2-3, with TRBD2 matching over 13 bases. Germline trimming cut 5 bases from V and 2 bases from J; bases unmatched to any gene: 7. The CDR3 loop spans 17 amino acids. Germline values: CDR1 LNHDA, CDR2 SQIVND (reference sequence). The DNA of the CDR3 is TGTGCCAGTAGTTCCTACGGGACTAGCGGGGTCACAGATACGCAGTATTTT. The encoded protein is CASSSYGTSGVTDTQYF. The full variable domain, in which reference TRBV19 and TRBJ2-3 provide the parts outside the CDR3, is DGGITQSPKYLFRKEGQNVTLSCEQNLNHDAMYWYRQDPGQGLRLIYYSQIVNDFQKGDIAEGYSVSREKKESFPLTVTSAQKNPTAFYLCASSSYGTSGVTDTQYFGPGTRLTVL.

This sequence joins TRBV7-9 and TRBJ2-3; 7 nucleotides align to TRBD2. Germline V lookup: CDR1 SEHNR, CDR2 FQNEAQ (reference sequence). CDR3 size: 16 residues. The junction had 6 bases not matched to a gene; V was cut back by 1 base and J by 2 bases. The chain's CDR3 is CASSLVSSGDTDTQYF. CDR3 nucleotides: TGTGCCAGCAGCTTAGTCTCTAGCGGAGACACAGATACGCAGTATTTT.

The rearrangement joins TRBV5-1 to TRBJ2-3; 8 positions agree with TRBD2. The CDR3 spans 15 residues. V lost 5 bases, J lost 0 bases, and 5 bases stayed unmatched. The germline gives CDR1 SGHRS, CDR2 YFSETQ. DNA for the CDR3: TGCGCCAGCAGAGTAGCGGGGTCTAGCACAGATACGCAGTATTTT. Translated: CASRVAGSSTDTQYF.

The chain is built from TRBV7-9 and TRBJ2-7; 10 nucleotides align to TRBD2. The CDR3 totals 14 residues. The ends lost 4 bases at V and 7 bases at J; junction bases unmatched: 7. CDR1 is SEHNR and CDR2 is FQNEAQ in the germline V gene (reference sequence). CDR3 protein: CASSSVAGGKEQYF. In DNA, the CDR3 is TGTGCCAGCAGCTCTGTAGCGGGGGGAAAGGAGCAGTACTTC.

The chain recombines TRBV3-1 (or the pseudogene TRBV3-2) with TRBJ2-3; TRBD1 agrees at 10 bases. The V segment lost 2 bases and the J segment 5 bases; nucleotides outside the gene matches: 4. Germline CDR1 is LGHDT and CDR2 is YNNKEL (reference sequence). The CDR3 consists of 15 residues. CDR3 DNA: TGTGCCAGCAGCCAAAGGACAGGGGGTGGAGATACGCAGTATTTT. Amino acid sequence: CASSQRTGGGDTQYF.